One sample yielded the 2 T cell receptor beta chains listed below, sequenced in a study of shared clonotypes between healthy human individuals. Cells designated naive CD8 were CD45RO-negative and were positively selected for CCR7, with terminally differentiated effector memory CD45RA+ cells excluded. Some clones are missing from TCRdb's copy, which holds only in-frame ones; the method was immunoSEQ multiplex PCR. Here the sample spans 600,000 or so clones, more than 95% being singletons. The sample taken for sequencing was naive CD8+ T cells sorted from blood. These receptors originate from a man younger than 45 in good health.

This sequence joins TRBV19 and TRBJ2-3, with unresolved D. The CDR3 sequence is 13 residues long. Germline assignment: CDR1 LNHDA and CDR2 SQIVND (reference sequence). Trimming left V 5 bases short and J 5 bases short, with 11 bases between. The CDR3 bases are TGTGCCAGTAGTGGGCAGGTGGTAGATACGCAGTATTTT. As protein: CASSGQVVDTQYF.

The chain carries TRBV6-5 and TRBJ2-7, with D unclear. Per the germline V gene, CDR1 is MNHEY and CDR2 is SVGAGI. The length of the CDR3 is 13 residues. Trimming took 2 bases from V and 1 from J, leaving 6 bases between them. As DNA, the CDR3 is TGTGCCAGCAGTTACAGTTTATCCTACGAGCAGTACTTC. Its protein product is CASSYSLSYEQYF.